This T cell receptor beta chain was captured by sequencing in a study of blood T cell repertoires in COVID-19. Study-level information: PBMCs, B-cell-depleted T cells, or T cells were the source of the cDNA or gDNA that made up the material.

With 1 base removed from V and 0 bases from J, the gap between germline ends came to 13 bases. Per the germline V gene, CDR1 is SGHRS and CDR2 is YFSETQ. The CDR3 is 16 residues long. Authors' data handling: Reference gene primers were amplified, and this amplification served to estimate nucleated cell counts. Clones were read by immunoSEQ multiplex PCR, and TCRdb kept only the in-frame ones, dropping some. The DNA was the basis for D and trimming; V, J and clone size are from that table. The sample lists some 270,000 clones, about 90% seen once, with about 2% in the top ten. The receptor comes from a woman aged 60 to 75 with COVID-19, enrolled during active disease. The sample was peripheral blood. The chain is built from TRBV5-1 and TRBJ2-5, with D possibly matching TRBD2 (6 bases). DNA for the CDR3: TGCGCCAGCAGCTTGTTACCAGGAGGGGACCAAGAGACCCAGTACTTC. Its translation is CASSLLPGGDQETQYF.